Listed here is a single TCR beta chain. What it recognizes is unknown. The protocol was immunoSEQ multiplex PCR, while the TCRdb copy is restricted to in-frame clones and leaves out a portion. This table has about 38,000 clones, 85% to 95% appearing once. The data were obtained in a study of regulatory dendritic cells for organ transplantation. Study conclusions and caveats: Naive T cells showed high diversity, memory cells less, memory CD8+ least.

FACS sorted CD4+ or CD8+ T cells into CD45RA+ naive and CD45RO+ memory. The sample taken for sequencing was naive CD8+ T cells from blood. Subset indicated: CD45RA+ naive T cells. The TCR comes from a human donor in good health.

CDR3 amino acids: CASSFGEPYEQYF. The CDR3 region has the DNA TGTGCCAGCAGCTTTGGAGAACCGTACGAGCAGTACTTC. The gene calls are TRBV11-2 and TRBJ2-7; no clear D. This CDR3 is 13 amino acids long. Trimming removed 3 bases at V and 4 bases at J, with 10 bases between. The germline gives CDR1 SGHAT, CDR2 FQNNGV.